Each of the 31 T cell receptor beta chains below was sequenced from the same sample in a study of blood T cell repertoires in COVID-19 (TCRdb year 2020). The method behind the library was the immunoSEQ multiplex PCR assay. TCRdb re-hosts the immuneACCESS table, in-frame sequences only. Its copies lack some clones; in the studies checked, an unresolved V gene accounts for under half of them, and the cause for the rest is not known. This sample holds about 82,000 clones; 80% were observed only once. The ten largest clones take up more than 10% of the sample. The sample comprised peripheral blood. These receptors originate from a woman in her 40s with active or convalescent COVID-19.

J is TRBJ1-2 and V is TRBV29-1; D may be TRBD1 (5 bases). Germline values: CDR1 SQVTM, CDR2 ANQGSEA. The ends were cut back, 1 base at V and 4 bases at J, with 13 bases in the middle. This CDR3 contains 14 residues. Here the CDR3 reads CSVEGMVTVYGYTF. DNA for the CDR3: TGCAGCGTTGAAGGGATGGTGACAGTCTATGGCTACACCTTC.

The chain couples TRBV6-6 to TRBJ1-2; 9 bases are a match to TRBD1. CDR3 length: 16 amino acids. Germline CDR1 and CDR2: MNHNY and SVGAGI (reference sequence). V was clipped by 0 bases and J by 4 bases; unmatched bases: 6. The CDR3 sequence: CASSYSGTGSFYGYTF. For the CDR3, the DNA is TGTGCCAGCAGTTACTCAGGGACAGGGAGTTTCTATGGCTACACCTTC.

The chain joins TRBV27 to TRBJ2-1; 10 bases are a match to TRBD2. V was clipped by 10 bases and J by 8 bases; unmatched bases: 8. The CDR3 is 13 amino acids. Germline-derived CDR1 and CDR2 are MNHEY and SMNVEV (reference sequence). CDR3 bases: TGTGCCAAGGTAAGCGGGAGGGCCGATGAGCAGTTCTTC. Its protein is CAKVSGRADEQFF.

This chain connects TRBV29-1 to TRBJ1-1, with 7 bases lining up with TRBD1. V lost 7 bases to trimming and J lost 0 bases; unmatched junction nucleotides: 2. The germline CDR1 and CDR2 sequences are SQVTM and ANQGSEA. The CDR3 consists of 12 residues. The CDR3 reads CSAGQMNTEAFF. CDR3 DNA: TGCAGCGCGGGACAGATGAACACTGAAGCTTTCTTT.

DNA for the CDR3: TGTGCCAGCAGCTTTCTAGCGGGACAATCCAATGAGCAGTTCTTC. Encoded protein: CASSFLAGQSNEQFF. The genes are TRBV28 and TRBJ2-1; 9 bases map to TRBD2. V shed 6 bases and J 6 bases; nucleotides not matched to a gene: 9. The CDR3 is 15 residues long. Germline loops: CDR1 MDHEN, CDR2 SYDVKM.

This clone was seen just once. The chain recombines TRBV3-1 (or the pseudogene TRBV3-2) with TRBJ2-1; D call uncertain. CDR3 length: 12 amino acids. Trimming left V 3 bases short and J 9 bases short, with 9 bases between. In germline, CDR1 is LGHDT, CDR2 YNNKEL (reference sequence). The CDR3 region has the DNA TGTGCCAGCAGCCATGACAAGTTTGAGCAGTTCTTC. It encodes CASSHDKFEQFF.

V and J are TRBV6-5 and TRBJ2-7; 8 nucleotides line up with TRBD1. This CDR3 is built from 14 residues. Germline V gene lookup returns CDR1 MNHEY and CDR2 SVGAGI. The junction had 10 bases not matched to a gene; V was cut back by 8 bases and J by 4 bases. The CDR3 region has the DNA TGTGCCAGCCTCGCAGGGACAGGCCTTTACGAGCAGTACTTC. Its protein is CASLAGTGLYEQYF.

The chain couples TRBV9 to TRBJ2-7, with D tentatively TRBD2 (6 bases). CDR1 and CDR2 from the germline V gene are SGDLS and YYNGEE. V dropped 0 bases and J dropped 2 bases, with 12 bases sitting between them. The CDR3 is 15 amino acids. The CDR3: CASSVEPGDTYEQYF. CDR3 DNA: TGTGCCAGCAGCGTAGAGCCGGGGGATACCTACGAGCAGTACTTC.

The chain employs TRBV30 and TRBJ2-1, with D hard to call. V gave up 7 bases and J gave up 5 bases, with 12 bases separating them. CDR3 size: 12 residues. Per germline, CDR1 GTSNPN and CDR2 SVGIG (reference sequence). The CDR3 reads CASANYNNEQFF. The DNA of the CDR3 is TGTGCCTCCGCGAACTACAACAATGAGCAGTTCTTC.

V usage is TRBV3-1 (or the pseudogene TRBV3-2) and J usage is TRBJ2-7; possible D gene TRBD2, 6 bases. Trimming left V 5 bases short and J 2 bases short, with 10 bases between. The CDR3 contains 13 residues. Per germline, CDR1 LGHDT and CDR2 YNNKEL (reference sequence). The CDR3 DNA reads TGTGCCAGCAGCAGTAGCGGTCCCTACGAGCAGTACTTC. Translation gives CASSSSGPYEQYF.

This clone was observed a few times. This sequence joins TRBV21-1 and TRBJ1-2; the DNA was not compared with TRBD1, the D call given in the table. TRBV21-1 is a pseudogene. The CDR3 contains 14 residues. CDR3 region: CASSPDRGDDGYTF. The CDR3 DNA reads TGTGCCAGCAGCCCAGACAGGGGGGACGATGGCTACACCTTC.

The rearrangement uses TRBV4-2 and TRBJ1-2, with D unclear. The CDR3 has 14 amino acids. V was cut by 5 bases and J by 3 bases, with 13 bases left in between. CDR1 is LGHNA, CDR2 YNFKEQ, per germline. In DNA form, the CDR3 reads TGTGCCAGCAGCACTTCTACCGCGGACTATGGCTACACCTTC. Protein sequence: CASSTSTADYGYTF.

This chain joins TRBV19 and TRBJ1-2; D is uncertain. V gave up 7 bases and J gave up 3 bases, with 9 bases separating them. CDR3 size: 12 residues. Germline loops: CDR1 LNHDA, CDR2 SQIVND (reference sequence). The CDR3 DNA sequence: TGTGCCAGTACCCCTTCCTACTATGGCTACACCTTC. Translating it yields CASTPSYYGYTF.

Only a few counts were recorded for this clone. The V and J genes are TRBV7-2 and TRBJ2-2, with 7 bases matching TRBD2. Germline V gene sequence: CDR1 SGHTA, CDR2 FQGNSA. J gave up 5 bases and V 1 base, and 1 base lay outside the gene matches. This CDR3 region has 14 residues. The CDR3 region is CASSLGGRTGELFF. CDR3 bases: TGTGCCAGCAGCTTAGGCGGGAGAACCGGGGAGCTGTTTTTT. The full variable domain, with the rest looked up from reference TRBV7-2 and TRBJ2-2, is GAGVSQSPSNKVTEKGKDVELRCDPISGHTALYWYRQSLGQGLEFLIYFQGNSAPDKSGLPSDRFSAERTGGSVSTLTIQRTQQEDSAVYLCASSLGGRTGELFFGEGSRLTVL.

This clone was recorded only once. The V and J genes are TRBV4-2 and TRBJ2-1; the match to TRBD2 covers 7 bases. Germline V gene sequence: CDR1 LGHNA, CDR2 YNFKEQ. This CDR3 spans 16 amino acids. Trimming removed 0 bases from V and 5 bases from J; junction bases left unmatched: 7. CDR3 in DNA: TGTGCCAGCAGCCAAGATTGGGCGGGAGCTAACAATGAGCAGTTCTTC. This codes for CASSQDWAGANNEQFF.

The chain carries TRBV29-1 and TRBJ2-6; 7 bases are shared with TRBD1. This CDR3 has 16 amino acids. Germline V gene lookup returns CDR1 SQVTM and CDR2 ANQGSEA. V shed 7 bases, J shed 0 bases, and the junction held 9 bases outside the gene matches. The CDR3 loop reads CSARQGPSSGANVLTF. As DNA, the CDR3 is TGCAGCGCCCGACAGGGCCCAAGCTCTGGGGCCAACGTCCTGACTTTC.

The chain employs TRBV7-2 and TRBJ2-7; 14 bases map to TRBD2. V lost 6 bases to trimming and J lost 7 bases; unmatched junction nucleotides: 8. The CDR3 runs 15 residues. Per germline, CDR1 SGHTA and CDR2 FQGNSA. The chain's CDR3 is CASRLGTSGGDEQYF. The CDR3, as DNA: TGTGCCAGCAGATTGGGGACTAGCGGGGGTGATGAGCAGTACTTC.

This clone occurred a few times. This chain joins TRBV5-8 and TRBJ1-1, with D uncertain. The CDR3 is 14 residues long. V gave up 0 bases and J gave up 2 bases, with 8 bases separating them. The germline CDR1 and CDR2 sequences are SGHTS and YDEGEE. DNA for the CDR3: TGTGCCAGCAGCTTGGACAGCCTTAACACTGAAGCTTTCTTT. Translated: CASSLDSLNTEAFF.

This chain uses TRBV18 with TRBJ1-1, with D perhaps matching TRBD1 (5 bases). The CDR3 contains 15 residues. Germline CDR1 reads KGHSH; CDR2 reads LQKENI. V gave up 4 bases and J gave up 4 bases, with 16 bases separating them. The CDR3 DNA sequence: TGTGCCAGCTCACTCGGTGGAGGGGAAACCACTGAAGCTTTCTTT. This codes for CASSLGGGETTEAFF.

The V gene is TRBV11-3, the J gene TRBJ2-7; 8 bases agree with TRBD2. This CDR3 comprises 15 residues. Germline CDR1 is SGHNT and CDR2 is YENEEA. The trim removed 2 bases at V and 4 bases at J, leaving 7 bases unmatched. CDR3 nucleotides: TGTGCCAGCAGCTTATCCAGCGGGAGAGTATACGAGCAGTACTTC. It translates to CASSLSSGRVYEQYF.

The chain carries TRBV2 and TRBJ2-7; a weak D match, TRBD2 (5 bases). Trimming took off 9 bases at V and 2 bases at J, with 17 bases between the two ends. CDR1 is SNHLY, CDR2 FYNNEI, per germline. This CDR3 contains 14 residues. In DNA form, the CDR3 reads TGTGCCAGTATGCGGACTCCTGGCGCCTACGAGCAGTACTTC. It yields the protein CASMRTPGAYEQYF.

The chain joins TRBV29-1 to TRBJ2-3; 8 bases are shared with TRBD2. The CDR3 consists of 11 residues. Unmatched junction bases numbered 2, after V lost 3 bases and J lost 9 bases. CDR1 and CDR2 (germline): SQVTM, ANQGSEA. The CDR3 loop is CSVETGGTQYF. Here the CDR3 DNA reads TGCAGCGTTGAGACGGGGGGGACGCAGTATTTT.

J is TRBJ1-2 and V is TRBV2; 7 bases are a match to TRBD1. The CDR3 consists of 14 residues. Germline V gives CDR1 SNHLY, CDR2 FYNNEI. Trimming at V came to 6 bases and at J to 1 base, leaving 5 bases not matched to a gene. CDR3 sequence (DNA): TGTGCCAGCAGCGCACAGGGGAATAACTATGGCTACACCTTC. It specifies CASSAQGNNYGYTF.

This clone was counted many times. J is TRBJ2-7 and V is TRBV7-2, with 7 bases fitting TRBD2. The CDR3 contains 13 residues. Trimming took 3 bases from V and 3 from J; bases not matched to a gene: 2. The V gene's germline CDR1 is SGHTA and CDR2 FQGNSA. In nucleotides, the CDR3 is TGTGCCAGCAGCTTGGGGGGGGACTACGAGCAGTACTTC. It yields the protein CASSLGGDYEQYF. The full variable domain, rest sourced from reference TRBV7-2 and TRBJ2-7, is GAGVSQSPSNKVTEKGKDVELRCDPISGHTALYWYRQSLGQGLEFLIYFQGNSAPDKSGLPSDRFSAERTGGSVSTLTIQRTQQEDSAVYLCASSLGGDYEQYFGPGTRLTVT.

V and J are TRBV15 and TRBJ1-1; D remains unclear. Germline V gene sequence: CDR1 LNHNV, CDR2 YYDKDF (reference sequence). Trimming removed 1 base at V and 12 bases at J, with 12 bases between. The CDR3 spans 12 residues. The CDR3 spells CATSRGAAASFF. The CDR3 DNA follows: TGTGCCACCAGCAGAGGGGCAGCGGCGTCTTTCTTT.

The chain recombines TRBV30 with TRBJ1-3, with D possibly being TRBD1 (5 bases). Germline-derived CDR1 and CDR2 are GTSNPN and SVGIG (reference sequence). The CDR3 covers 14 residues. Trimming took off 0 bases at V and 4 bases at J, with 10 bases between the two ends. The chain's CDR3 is CAWSVRGLGNTIYF. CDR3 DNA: TGTGCCTGGAGTGTAAGGGGTCTCGGAAACACCATATATTTT.

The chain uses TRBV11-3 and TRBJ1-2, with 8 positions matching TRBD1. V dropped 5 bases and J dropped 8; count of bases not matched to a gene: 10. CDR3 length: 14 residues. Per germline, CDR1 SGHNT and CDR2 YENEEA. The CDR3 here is CASSPGQGNWGYTF. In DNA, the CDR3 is TGTGCCAGCAGCCCCGGACAGGGCAATTGGGGCTACACCTTC. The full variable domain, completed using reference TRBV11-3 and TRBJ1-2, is EAGVVQSPRYKIIEKKQPVAFWCNPISGHNTLYWYLQNLGQGPELLIRYENEEAVDDSQLPKDRFSAERLKGVDSTLKIQPAELGDSAVYLCASSPGQGNWGYTFGSGTRLTVV.

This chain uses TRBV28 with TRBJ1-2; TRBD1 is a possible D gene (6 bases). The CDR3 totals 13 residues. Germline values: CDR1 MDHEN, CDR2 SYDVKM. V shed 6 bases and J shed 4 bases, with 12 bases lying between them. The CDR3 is CASSTDRTYGYTF. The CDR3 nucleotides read TGTGCCAGCAGCACCGACAGGACCTATGGCTACACCTTC.

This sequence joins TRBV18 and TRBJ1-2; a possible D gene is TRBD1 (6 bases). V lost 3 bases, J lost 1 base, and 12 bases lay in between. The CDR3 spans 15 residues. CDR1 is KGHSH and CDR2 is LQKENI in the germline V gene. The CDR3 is CASSPETGFNYGYTF. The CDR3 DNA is TGTGCCAGCTCACCTGAGACAGGTTTTAACTATGGCTACACCTTC. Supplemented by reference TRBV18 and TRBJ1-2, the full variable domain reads NAGVMQNPRHLVRRRGQEARLRCSPMKGHSHVYWYRQLPEEGLKFMVYLQKENIIDESGMPKERFSAEFPKEGPSILRIQQVVRGDSAAYFCASSPETGFNYGYTFGSGTRLTVV.

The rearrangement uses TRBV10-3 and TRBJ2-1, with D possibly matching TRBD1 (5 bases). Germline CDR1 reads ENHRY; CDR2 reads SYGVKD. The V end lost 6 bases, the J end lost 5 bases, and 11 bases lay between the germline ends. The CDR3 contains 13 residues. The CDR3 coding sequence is TGTGCCATCAGCCTACAGGAACACAATGAGCAGTTCTTC. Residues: CAISLQEHNEQFF.

Written as DNA, the CDR3 is TGTGCCAGCAGCCAAGGACAGACAAGGGATGAAAAACTGTTTTTT. It is translated as CASSQGQTRDEKLFF. The chain employs TRBV4-2 and TRBJ1-4; tentative D call: TRBD1 (5 bases). Deletions cut 1 base from V and 6 bases from J, with 12 bases between. The CDR3 consists of 15 residues. The germline gives CDR1 LGHNA, CDR2 YNFKEQ.